Each of the 32 T cell receptor beta chains below was sequenced from the same sample in a study of HIV-infected patients and healthy controls. Whole blood was used without fractionation, so all unsorted peripheral T cells were included. Alpha and beta constant-region primers primed reverse transcription of approximately 0.55 ug RNA. Separate chain-specific third strand synthesis with multiplexing indices produced the alpha and beta libraries. TCRdb re-called the 5' RACE reads with MiXCR, one entry per CDR3 protein. The sample records 9,000 to 15,000 distinct CDR3 sequences, about 5.1% being singletons. Sequenced input: blood. The receptors originated from an adult in good health.

By share, this clonotype counts as medium-sized. The chain couples TRBV20-1 to TRBJ1-5; D is unresolved. The germline V gene encodes CDR1 DFQATT and CDR2 SNEGSKA (reference sequence). V was clipped by 6 bases and J by 4 bases, with 13 bases between them. The length of the CDR3 is 13 residues. CDR3 sequence: CSAIDPPNQPQHF. Here the CDR3 DNA reads TGCAGTGCCATTGATCCACCGAATCAGCCCCAGCATTTT.

In its sample, this clonotype ranks as medium-sized. The rearrangement joins TRBV3-1 to TRBJ2-1; the match to TRBD1 covers 7 bases. The CDR3 loop spans 12 amino acids. The V gene's germline CDR1 is LGHDT and CDR2 YNNKEL (reference sequence). Trimming cost V 3 bases and J 11 bases; bases outside gene matches: 4. The CDR3 coding sequence is TGTGCCAGCAGCCAGCTGACAGGGAAGCAGTTCTTC. It translates to CASSQLTGKQFF.

This clonotype was recorded at least ten times. The rearrangement joins TRBV12-3 or TRBV12-4 to TRBJ1-5; D unresolved. Trimming removed 1 base from V and 1 base from J, with 5 bases in between. The CDR3 is 14 amino acids. The DNA for the CDR3 is TGTGCCAGCAGTTTAGTGCAAAGCAATCAGCCCCAGCATTTT. Its protein product is CASSLVQSNQPQHF.

The table lists this clonotype with many counts. The chain uses TRBV15 and TRBJ2-1; maybe TRBD2 (5 bases). The germline CDR1 and CDR2 sequences are LNHNV and YYDKDF (reference sequence). Between the trimmed V and J ends, which lost 4 bases and 8 bases, there was a span of 18 bases. The CDR3 sequence is 15 residues long. DNA for the CDR3: TGTGCCACCAGCACATCCGGCCCTGGAGGCGATGAGCAGTTCTTC. Protein: CATSTSGPGGDEQFF.

By sample share, this clonotype is medium-sized. This rearrangement joins TRBV6-1 to TRBJ2-1; 9 nucleotides line up with TRBD2. V lost 2 bases, J lost 4 bases, and 3 bases stayed unmatched. The CDR3 covers 15 residues. Germline V CDR1 and CDR2: MNHNS, SASEGT. CDR3 nucleotide sequence: TGTGCCAGCAGTGAAATTAGCGGGGGATACAATGAGCAGTTCTTC. Protein product: CASSEISGGYNEQFF.

By sample fraction, this clonotype is medium-sized. The chain is built from TRBV5-1 and TRBJ2-3; no clear D gene. Per the germline V gene, CDR1 is SGHRS and CDR2 is YFSETQ. This CDR3 contains 15 residues. Trimming pared 0 bases from V and 3 bases from J, leaving 11 bases between. For the CDR3, the DNA is TGCGCCAGCAGCTTGGTGGGTCTTGGGACAGATACGCAGTATTTT. Its translation: CASSLVGLGTDTQYF. The full variable domain, its missing parts supplied by reference TRBV5-1 and TRBJ2-3, is KAGVTQTPRYLIKTRGQQVTLSCSPISGHRSVSWYQQTPGQGLQFLFEYFSETQRNKGNFPGRFSGRQFSNSRSEMNVSTLELGDSALYLCASSLVGLGTDTQYFGPGTRLTVL.

At least ten counts were recorded for this clonotype. The V and J genes are TRBV29-1 and TRBJ2-3; 7 bases align to TRBD1. This CDR3 comprises 15 residues. Germline loops: CDR1 SQVTM, CDR2 ANQGSEA. J was trimmed by 0 bases and V by 5 bases; bases with no gene match: 8. The CDR3 DNA is TGCAGCGTTTTATGGACAGGAGCTAGCACAGATACGCAGTATTTT. This encodes CSVLWTGASTDTQYF.

This clonotype was observed at least ten times. The chain carries TRBV7-8 and TRBJ2-4, with D perhaps TRBD1 (5 bases). The CDR3 covers 14 residues. Germline V gene sequence: CDR1 SGHVS, CDR2 FQNEAQ. Trimming removed 3 bases from V and 6 bases from J, with 12 bases in between. CDR3 protein: CASSFNRIGNIQYF. The CDR3, as DNA: TGTGCCAGCAGCTTCAACAGGATTGGAAACATTCAGTACTTC.

This clonotype has ten or more counts. The V call is TRBV6-6, the J call TRBJ2-1, with D unclear. Trimming stripped 7 bases from V and 4 bases from J, with 11 bases between. Germline lookup yields CDR1 MNHNY and CDR2 SVGAGI (reference sequence). The CDR3 spans 13 residues. The CDR3: CASTTDWYNEQFF. DNA for the CDR3: TGTGCCAGCACCACCGACTGGTACAATGAGCAGTTCTTC.

In its sample, this clonotype is medium-sized (0.01 to 0.1%). The rearrangement links TRBV6-6 to TRBJ1-1; 8 bases align to TRBD1. CDR1 is MNHNY, CDR2 SVGAGI, per germline (reference sequence). Trimming cost V 6 bases and J 5 bases; bases outside gene matches: 8. CDR3 length equals 14 residues. The DNA of the CDR3 is TGTGCCAGCAGCCGCGGACAGGGAGGAACTGAAGCTTTCTTT. Protein: CASSRGQGGTEAFF.

This clonotype is medium-sized (0.01 to 0.1%) by share. V and J are TRBV7-9 and TRBJ2-3; D gene unclear. Germline loops: CDR1 SEHNR, CDR2 FQNEAQ (reference sequence). Trimming shortened V by 5 bases and J by 0 bases, and 12 bases separated the two germline ends. The CDR3 has 15 residues. CDR3 protein: CASSPAALSTDTQYF. As DNA, the CDR3 is TGTGCCAGCAGCCCGGCAGCACTTAGCACAGATACGCAGTATTTT.

This clonotype was recorded at least ten times. The chain has TRBV29-1 and TRBJ1-1; 8 bases align to TRBD1. From germline, CDR1 is SQVTM and CDR2 ANQGSEA. With V trimmed by 7 bases and J by 6 bases, 7 bases remained unmatched. The length of the CDR3 is 12 residues. The CDR3 region is CSEQQGVPEAFF. CDR3 coding DNA: TGCAGCGAGCAACAGGGGGTCCCTGAAGCTTTCTTT.

The chain joins TRBV20-1 to TRBJ2-3; 9 bases align to TRBD2. J gave up 1 base and V 3 bases, and 5 bases lay outside the gene matches. Germline CDR1 DFQATT, CDR2 SNEGSKA (reference sequence). The CDR3 covers 15 residues. The CDR3 reads CSASPRGGGTDTQYF. The CDR3 DNA sequence: TGCAGTGCTAGTCCGCGGGGGGGCGGCACAGATACGCAGTATTTT.

This clonotype showed up many times. The chain combines TRBV12-3 or TRBV12-4 with TRBJ2-7; D may match TRBD1 or TRBD2 (5 bases each). The germline V and J ends were trimmed by 3 bases and 3 bases, with 15 bases remaining between them. The CDR3 spans 15 residues. The CDR3 region has the DNA TGTGCCAGCAGTTTTTGGGGGACGGTCCTCTACGAGCAGTACTTC. Translating gives CASSFWGTVLYEQYF.

This clonotype was recorded many times. This CDR3 is CASSPRTASSYNSPLHF. The CDR3 nucleotides are TGCGCCAGCAGCCCCCGGACAGCCAGCTCCTATAATTCACCCCTCCACTTT. The chain has TRBV4-1 and TRBJ1-6; D is perhaps TRBD1 (6 bases). Germline V CDR1 and CDR2: MGHRA, YSYEKL. V was cut by 4 bases and J by 0 bases, with 13 bases left in between. The CDR3 loop spans 17 amino acids.

This clonotype is labeled as medium-sized. The CDR3 sequence is CASSQGIGRYEQYF. The CDR3 DNA reads TGTGCCAGCAGTCAGGGTATAGGGCGTTACGAGCAGTACTTC. The chain links TRBV6-6 to TRBJ2-7; D may be TRBD1 (5 bases). Looked up from germline, CDR1 is MNHNY and CDR2 is SVGAGI (reference sequence). This CDR3 has 14 amino acids. Trimming removed 5 bases from V and 4 bases from J, with 15 bases in between.

By its share, this clonotype is medium-sized. The chain recombines TRBV12-3 or TRBV12-4 with TRBJ2-6; tentatively, D is TRBD2 (6 bases). The ends were cut back, 4 bases at V and 0 bases at J, with 13 bases in the middle. This CDR3 contains 17 residues. CDR3 loop: CASSSRDGSSGANVLTF. DNA of the CDR3: TGTGCCAGCAGTTCCCGGGACGGGAGCTCTGGGGCCAACGTCCTGACTTTC.

This clonotype was seen more than once but under ten times. The V and J genes are TRBV12-3 or TRBV12-4 and TRBJ1-6, with 7 bases matching TRBD1. CDR3 length: 15 residues. V was clipped by 6 bases and J by 10 bases; unmatched bases: 12. The CDR3 here is CASSTEGRGNSPLHF. The CDR3 DNA sequence: TGTGCCAGCAGCACGGAGGGCAGGGGGAACTCACCCCTCCACTTT.

By sample share, this clonotype is medium-sized (0.01 to 0.1%). The chain joins TRBV6-4 to TRBJ2-6; possible D gene TRBD2, 5 bases. The CDR3 totals 15 residues. V lost 5 bases, J lost 1 base, and 9 bases lay in between. Germline V CDR1 and CDR2: MRHNA, SNTAGT. Written as DNA, the CDR3 is TGTGCCAGCAGTATAGGAGGTTCTGGGGCCAACGTCCTGACTTTC. As protein: CASSIGGSGANVLTF.

This clonotype turned up a few times. The gene calls are TRBV6-1 and TRBJ1-1; 7 bases match TRBD1. The CDR3 is made up of 15 amino acids. Losses at the gene ends were 4 bases for V and 1 base for J; bases not matched to a gene: 6. In germline, CDR1 is MNHNS, CDR2 SASEGT. The CDR3 region has the DNA TGTGCCAGCAGTGGATGGGGACAGACGAACACTGAAGCTTTCTTT. Encoded protein: CASSGWGQTNTEAFF.

This clonotype is medium-sized (0.01 to 0.1%) by share. This rearrangement joins TRBV14 to TRBJ2-5; possibly TRBD2 for D (6 bases). The CDR3 is made up of 16 amino acids. V lost 4 bases to trimming and J lost 6 bases, with 21 bases between them. Germline loops: CDR1 SGHDN, CDR2 FVKESK. CDR3 protein: CASSPLGSWGVKTQYF. The CDR3 nucleotides read TGTGCCAGCAGCCCGCTTGGTAGTTGGGGGGTGAAGACCCAGTACTTC.

By frequency in the sample, this clonotype is medium-sized. This chain uses TRBV18 with TRBJ1-1; a possible D gene is TRBD1 (5 bases). V was trimmed by 3 bases and J by 0 bases, leaving 11 bases between them. The CDR3 is 15 residues long. Looked up from germline, CDR1 is KGHSH and CDR2 is LQKENI. The chain's CDR3 is CASSPGKGMNTEAFF. DNA for the CDR3: TGTGCCAGCTCACCCGGCAAGGGGATGAACACTGAAGCTTTCTTT.

In its sample, this clonotype was seen a few times. This chain links TRBV19 with TRBJ1-5; D is unresolved. With 2 bases removed from V and 0 bases from J, the gap between germline ends came to 8 bases. Looked up from germline, CDR1 is LNHDA and CDR2 is SQIVND (reference sequence). This CDR3 contains 15 residues. CDR3: CASSISGNSNQPQHF. The DNA for the CDR3 is TGTGCCAGTAGTATATCCGGAAATAGCAATCAGCCCCAGCATTTT.

In its sample, this clonotype was seen many times. The chain employs TRBV20-1 and TRBJ2-5; possible D gene TRBD2, 6 bases. Per the germline V gene, CDR1 is DFQATT and CDR2 is SNEGSKA (reference sequence). The CDR3 totals 13 residues. V was clipped by 7 bases and J by 3 bases, with 15 bases between them. The DNA of the CDR3 is TGCAGTGTATCACGGGGGACGAAAGAGACCCAGTACTTC. Its translation: CSVSRGTKETQYF.

This clonotype was detected ten times or more. This sequence joins TRBV19 and TRBJ1-4; no clear D. Germline CDR1 is LNHDA and CDR2 is SQIVND (reference sequence). V was shortened by 1 base and J by 7 bases, with 10 bases between the two germline ends. The CDR3 covers 14 residues. CDR3 sequence: CASSIARFGEKLFF. The CDR3 nucleotides are TGTGCCAGTAGTATAGCCAGATTTGGTGAAAAACTGTTTTTT.

The chain couples TRBV7-2 to TRBJ2-3, with D uncertain. Trimming removed 1 base at V and 3 bases at J, with 8 bases between. The germline V gene encodes CDR1 SGHTA and CDR2 FQGNSA. This CDR3 has 14 residues. The CDR3: CASSLGARTDTQYF. For the CDR3, the DNA is TGTGCCAGCAGCTTAGGCGCCAGGACAGATACGCAGTATTTT. Filled out from reference TRBV7-2 and TRBJ2-3, the complete variable domain reads GAGVSQSPSNKVTEKGKDVELRCDPISGHTALYWYRQSLGQGLEFLIYFQGNSAPDKSGLPSDRFSAERTGGSVSTLTIQRTQQEDSAVYLCASSLGARTDTQYFGPGTRLTVL.

This clonotype occurred many times. V gene TRBV10-3 combines with J gene TRBJ2-3, with D unresolved. The germline V gene has CDR1 ENHRY and CDR2 SYGVKD. This CDR3 is 13 amino acids long. Trimming shortened V by 4 bases and J by 1 base, and 6 bases separated the two germline ends. CDR3 residues: CAISAGGTDTQYF. The CDR3 nucleotides are TGTGCCATCAGTGCAGGAGGCACAGATACGCAGTATTTT.

The rearrangement joins TRBV11-2 to TRBJ1-1; 10 positions match TRBD1. Trimming cost V 3 bases and J 5 bases; bases outside gene matches: 6. The germline V gene has CDR1 SGHAT and CDR2 FQNNGV. The length of the CDR3 is 15 residues. CDR3 protein: CASSFWTGGDTEAFF. CDR3 DNA sequence: TGTGCCAGCAGCTTCTGGACAGGGGGAGATACTGAAGCTTTCTTT.

This clonotype qualifies as medium-sized. This rearrangement joins TRBV10-2 to TRBJ1-5; maybe TRBD1 (5 bases). The CDR3 consists of 14 residues. Germline CDR1 reads WSHSY; CDR2 reads SAAADI. The V end lost 8 bases, the J end lost 2 bases, and 13 bases lay between the germline ends. The CDR3, as DNA: TGCGCCAGCTCCCAAGGGACGGGCAATCAGCCCCAGCATTTT. Translating gives CASSQGTGNQPQHF.

This clonotype was observed many times. The J gene is TRBJ1-5, the V gene TRBV5-1, with 9 bases fitting TRBD1. This CDR3 contains 19 residues. CDR1 is SGHRS and CDR2 is YFSETQ in the germline V gene. Trimming cost V 5 bases and J 0 bases; bases outside gene matches: 15. The CDR3 reads CASSVLPGQGISSNQPQHF. CDR3 in DNA: TGCGCCAGCAGTGTCCTACCGGGACAGGGAATCTCTAGCAATCAGCCCCAGCATTTT.

This clonotype is medium-sized in the sample. J is TRBJ2-4 and V is TRBV18; a weak D match, TRBD2 (6 bases). V lost 5 bases and J lost 6, with 11 bases in between. The germline CDR1 and CDR2 sequences are KGHSH and LQKENI. The CDR3 consists of 13 residues. The CDR3 coding sequence is TGTGCCAGCTCAGTGGGACTGTCAAACATTCAGTACTTC. Translated, it gives CASSVGLSNIQYF.

The chain is built from TRBV5-4 and TRBJ2-5, with 8 bases matching TRBD1. V shed 4 bases and J 1 base; nucleotides not matched to a gene: 9. The germline V gene encodes CDR1 SGHNT and CDR2 YYREEE (reference sequence). The CDR3 loop spans 16 amino acids. Here the CDR3 DNA reads TGTGCCAGCAGCATAGGGTCAGGGGGCATCCAAGAGACCCAGTACTTC. Its protein product is CASSIGSGGIQETQYF.